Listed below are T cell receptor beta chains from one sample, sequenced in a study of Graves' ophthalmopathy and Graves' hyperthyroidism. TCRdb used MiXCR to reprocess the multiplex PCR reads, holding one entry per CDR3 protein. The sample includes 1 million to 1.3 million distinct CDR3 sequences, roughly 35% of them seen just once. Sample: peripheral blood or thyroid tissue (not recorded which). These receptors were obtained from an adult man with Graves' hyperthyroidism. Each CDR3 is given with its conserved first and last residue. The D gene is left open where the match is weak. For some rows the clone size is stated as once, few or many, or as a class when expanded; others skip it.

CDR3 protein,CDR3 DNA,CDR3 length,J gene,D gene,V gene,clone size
CASSLEPTGVNTEAFF,TGCGCCAGCAGCTTGGAACCGACAGGGGTGAACACTGAAGCTTTCTTT,16,TRBJ1-1,TRBD1,TRBV5-1,many
CASKRRGTEAFF,TGTGCCAGCAAGAGGAGGGGGACTGAAGCTTTCTTT,12,TRBJ1-1,-,TRBV2,-
CASADSPNEKLFF,TGTGCCAGCGCGGACAGCCCTAATGAAAAACTGTTTTTT,13,TRBJ1-4,-,TRBV2,many
CSARQLMKRGGTIIGSYEQYF,TGCAGTGCTAGACAATTAATGAAGCGGGGAGGAACCATTATCGGCTCCTACGAGCAGTACTTC,21,TRBJ2-7,TRBD2,TRBV20-1,few
CSASQREQQTQYF,TGCAGTGCCTCCCAGCGGGAGCAACAGACCCAGTACTTC,13,TRBJ2-5,TRBD2,TRBV20-1,many
CASSELGGTYEQYF,TGTGCCAGCAGTGAGTTAGGCGGGACCTACGAGCAGTACTTC,14,TRBJ2-7,-,TRBV2,few
CASSLLGGNGYTF,TGTGCCAGCAGTTTATTAGGGGGTAATGGCTACACCTTC,13,TRBJ1-2,-,TRBV27,-
CASRNRGQNGELFF,TGTGCCAGTAGGAACAGGGGGCAGAACGGGGAGCTGTTTTTT,14,TRBJ2-2,TRBD1,TRBV19,few
CASSPYPWQGPNYVGGYTF,TGTGCCAGCAGCCCTTACCCGTGGCAGGGACCCAACTATGTAGGCGGCTACACCTTC,19,TRBJ1-2,-,TRBV2,-
CASKSPRDRALYNSPLHF,TGTGCCAGCAAAAGTCCCCGGGACCGGGCCCTATATAATTCACCCCTCCACTTT,18,TRBJ1-6,-,TRBV2,-
CASSSDVSSYEQYF,TGTGCCAGCAGTTCAGACGTTAGCTCCTACGAGCAGTACTTC,14,TRBJ2-7,-,TRBV7-2,many
CASSEISGQGVGELFF,TGTGCCAGCAGTGAAATATCCGGACAGGGTGTCGGGGAGCTGTTTTTT,16,TRBJ2-2,TRBD1,TRBV25-1,many
CASSEQGDRVGYTF,TGCGCCAGCAGTGAGCAGGGGGACAGGGTTGGCTACACCTTC,14,TRBJ1-2,TRBD1,TRBV10-2,-
CASSASRNTGELFF,TGCGCCAGCAGCGCCTCTCGGAACACCGGGGAGCTGTTTTTT,14,TRBJ2-2,-,TRBV10-1,-
CASSRPPTGSGQPQHF,TGTGCCAGCAGCCGCCCACCCACAGGCTCAGGGCAGCCCCAGCATTTT,16,TRBJ1-5,-,TRBV7-8,-
CAGSYLGPGEPQHF,TGTGCCGGCAGTTACCTGGGGCCGGGGGAGCCCCAGCATTTT,14,TRBJ1-5,-,TRBV12-3/TRBV12-4,few
CASSNRDRVGNTIYF,TGTGCCAGCAGTAACCGGGACAGGGTGGGAAACACCATATATTTT,15,TRBJ1-3,TRBD1,TRBV12-3/TRBV12-4,-
CSVGGLGGMYEQYF,TGCAGCGTCGGAGGCCTTGGGGGAATGTACGAGCAGTACTTC,14,TRBJ2-7,-,TRBV29-1,many
CASSLFGTPYQETQYF,TGCGCCAGCAGCTTGTTCGGGACACCATACCAAGAGACCCAGTACTTC,16,TRBJ2-5,-,TRBV5-1,many
CASSRIQGAAGYGYTF,TGTGCCAGCAGCCGGATTCAGGGGGCGGCGGGCTATGGCTACACCTTC,16,TRBJ1-2,TRBD1,TRBV5-8,-
CAISETGGFEAFF,TGTGCCATCAGTGAGACAGGGGGCTTTGAAGCTTTCTTT,13,TRBJ1-1,TRBD1,TRBV10-3,many
CSVVGGQGPGPSYEQYF,TGCAGCGTCGTTGGGGGACAGGGACCGGGACCTTCCTACGAGCAGTACTTC,17,TRBJ2-7,TRBD1,TRBV29-1,once
CASSRYETTYGYTF,TGCGCCAGCAGCCGCTATGAAACAACCTATGGCTACACCTTC,14,TRBJ1-2,-,TRBV4-1,few
CASSLGDSPTYEQYF,TGTGCCAGCAGCTTAGGGGACAGCCCTACCTACGAGCAGTACTTC,15,TRBJ2-7,TRBD1,TRBV11-3,many
CASSLSNTGESGSGANVLTF,TGTGCCAGCAGCTTGAGTAACACAGGGGAGTCTGGCTCTGGGGCCAACGTCCTGACTTTC,20,TRBJ2-6,TRBD1,TRBV7-9,many
CASSLTGLGDTEAFF,TGTGCCAGCAGCTTGACAGGGTTGGGGGACACTGAAGCTTTCTTT,15,TRBJ1-1,TRBD1,TRBV7-2,-
CASSLFSANTEAFF,TGTGCCAGCAGTTTATTTTCAGCAAACACTGAAGCTTTCTTT,14,TRBJ1-1,-,TRBV28,few
CASSLEGVEQYF,TGTGCCAGCAGTTTAGAGGGGGTCGAGCAGTACTTC,12,TRBJ2-7,-,TRBV12-3/TRBV12-4,many
CASSQTAGPQHF,TGCGCCAGCAGCCAAACCGCGGGACCCCAGCATTTT,12,TRBJ1-5,-,TRBV4-3,-
CSAKGGGVAGEVFEQYF,TGCAGTGCTAAAGGGGGTGGGGTAGCGGGAGAAGTTTTCGAGCAGTACTTC,17,TRBJ2-7,TRBD2,TRBV20-1,-
CSARAQILGYTF,TGCAGTGCTAGAGCACAGATTCTTGGCTACACCTTC,12,TRBJ1-2,-,TRBV20-1,many
CASSIEANTEAFF,TGTGCCAGTAGTATTGAGGCGAACACTGAAGCTTTCTTT,13,TRBJ1-1,-,TRBV19,many
CASSESGQGIQETQYF,TGTGCCAGCAGTGAATCGGGACAAGGGATCCAAGAGACCCAGTACTTC,16,TRBJ2-5,-,TRBV2,once
CSARAGAIPYEQYF,TGCAGTGCTAGGGCCGGGGCAATACCCTACGAGCAGTACTTC,14,TRBJ2-7,-,TRBV20-1,many
CASSQAGRGPNTEAFF,TGTGCCAGCAGCCAAGCGGGTCGAGGCCCGAACACTGAAGCTTTCTTT,16,TRBJ1-1,-,TRBV3-1,-